The 8 T cell receptor beta chains presented below share a single source sample, sequenced in a study of cytomegalovirus exposure and HLA in healthy donors. Sequencing was performed with immunoSEQ multiplex PCR; in TCRdb, only in-frame clones are kept and a portion is missing. Of some 210,000 clones in the sample, roughly 80% are singletons; the top ten hold around 5.6%. The sample consisted of PBMCs. The receptor set was obtained from a woman under 30 in good health and CMV-seronegative.

This chain uses TRBV7-8 with TRBJ1-1, with D tentatively TRBD1 (6 bases). The CDR3 runs to 14 residues. The germline gives CDR1 SGHVS, CDR2 FQNEAQ. V was trimmed by 0 bases and J by 2 bases, leaving 7 bases between them. The CDR3 protein is CASSLAQGNTEAFF. Here the CDR3 DNA reads TGTGCCAGCAGCTTAGCACAGGGAAACACTGAAGCTTTCTTT.

The rearrangement joins TRBV9 to TRBJ1-3; 9 bases align to TRBD1. The germline V gene has CDR1 SGDLS and CDR2 YYNGEE. The V gene end was trimmed by 2 bases and the J gene end by 2 bases; junction bases not matched to a gene: 5. This CDR3 spans 16 amino acids. The CDR3 region is CASSVSGTGTGNTIYF. The DNA of the CDR3 is TGTGCCAGCAGCGTCAGTGGGACAGGGACTGGAAACACCATATATTTT.

The chain has TRBV5-4 and TRBJ2-7; D may be TRBD1 (7 bases). CDR1 and CDR2 from the germline V gene are SGHNT and YYREEE (reference sequence). CDR3 length equals 15 residues. Trimming left V 4 bases short and J 6 bases short, with 20 bases between. The CDR3 sequence is CASSPPGQSGSEQYF. CDR3 nucleotides: TGTGCCAGCAGCCCTCCGGGACAGAGCGGGTCCGAGCAGTACTTC.

The rearrangement joins TRBV10-3 to TRBJ1-5; 7 positions match TRBD1. Germline assignment: CDR1 ENHRY and CDR2 SYGVKD. CDR3 size: 14 residues. V shed 6 bases and J 6 bases; nucleotides not matched to a gene: 8. CDR3 in amino acids: CAISRQGQAQPQHF. The CDR3 DNA is TGTGCCATCAGCCGACAGGGTCAAGCTCAGCCCCAGCATTTT.

This chain's CDR3 is CASSDKFF. CDR3 nucleotide sequence: TGTGCCAGCAGTGATAAGTTCTTC. This chain links TRBV6-1 with TRBJ2-1; no clear D. The CDR3 sequence is 8 residues long. V was cut by 3 bases and J by 14 bases, with 2 bases left in between. Per the germline V gene, CDR1 is MNHNS and CDR2 is SASEGT.

The J gene is TRBJ2-7, the V gene TRBV9, with a possible D match to TRBD1 (5 bases). The V gene lost 0 bases and the J gene lost 3 bases, with 7 bases spanning the gap. Germline CDR1 SGDLS, CDR2 YYNGEE. This CDR3 is 13 amino acids long. CDR3 bases: TGTGCCAGCAGCGTAGCAGACAGCTACGAGCAGTACTTC. This sequence encodes CASSVADSYEQYF.

The genes are TRBV6-1 and TRBJ2-2; D is uncertain. With 4 bases removed from V and 0 bases from J, the gap between germline ends came to 9 bases. The length of the CDR3 is 15 residues. From germline, CDR1 is MNHNS and CDR2 SASEGT. The CDR3 protein is CASSVGNANTGELFF. The CDR3 DNA reads TGTGCCAGCAGTGTGGGGAATGCGAACACCGGGGAGCTGTTTTTT.

This clone was seen a single time. The V gene is TRBV5-1, the J gene TRBJ2-5; 12 nucleotides line up with TRBD2. The CDR3 length is 14 residues. Germline V gene sequence: CDR1 SGHRS, CDR2 YFSETQ. J was trimmed by 5 bases and V by 6 bases; bases with no gene match: 5. CDR3 loop: CASTRTSGTETQYF. The CDR3 coding sequence is TGCGCCAGCACCCGGACTAGCGGGACGGAGACCCAGTACTTC. The full variable domain, completed using reference TRBV5-1 and TRBJ2-5, is KAGVTQTPRYLIKTRGQQVTLSCSPISGHRSVSWYQQTPGQGLQFLFEYFSETQRNKGNFPGRFSGRQFSNSRSEMNVSTLELGDSALYLCASTRTSGTETQYFGPGTRLLVL.